Each of the 6 T cell receptor beta chains below was sequenced from the same sample in a study of cytomegalovirus exposure and HLA in healthy donors (dated by TCRdb to the late 2010s). Libraries were made using the immunoSEQ multiplex PCR assay. The multiplex PCR relied on a mix of 60 forward primers for TCR Vbeta segments and 13 reverse primers for TCR Jbeta segments. TCRdb holds this immuneACCESS table with in-frame rearrangements only. Some clones are missing; in checked studies, unresolved V genes explain under half, and the rest has no known cause. In this sample the table shows about 85,000 clones, about 80% of which occur a single time. The top ten hold approximately 29% of the sample. Sequencing was carried out using PBMCs. These receptor sequences come from a man aged 50 or older in good health and CMV-seropositive.

This rearrangement joins TRBV19 to TRBJ1-6; 9 bases are shared with TRBD1. This CDR3 contains 18 residues. Germline V gene sequence: CDR1 LNHDA, CDR2 SQIVND (reference sequence). With 5 bases clipped from V and 7 bases from J, the junction kept 15 bases outside the gene matches. CDR3: CASSPLFFGTGINSPLHF. The CDR3 bases are TGTGCCAGTAGTCCCCTATTCTTCGGGACAGGGATAAATTCACCCCTCCACTTT.

Only one count was recorded for this clone. V is TRBV7-2 and J is TRBJ2-1, with 10 bases matching TRBD2. There are 16 residues in the CDR3. Trimming at V came to 4 bases and at J to 1 base, leaving 4 bases not matched to a gene. CDR1 is SGHTA, CDR2 FQGNSA, per germline. The CDR3: CASSSTTSGSYNEQFF. CDR3 bases: TGTGCCAGCAGCTCGACGACTAGCGGGTCCTACAATGAGCAGTTCTTC.

The V call is TRBV5-1, the J call TRBJ2-1; D may be TRBD1 (5 bases). Germline CDR1 SGHRS, CDR2 YFSETQ. This CDR3 comprises 14 residues. Trimming took off 2 bases at V and 9 bases at J, with 15 bases between the two ends. CDR3 protein: CASSFGSGNGEQFF. CDR3 in DNA: TGCGCCAGCAGCTTCGGGTCAGGGAACGGTGAGCAGTTCTTC.

The chain couples TRBV4-1 to TRBJ2-3, with 9 bases matching TRBD2. Losses at the gene ends were 5 bases for V and 0 bases for J; bases not matched to a gene: 6. The germline CDR1 and CDR2 sequences are MGHRA and YSYEKL. This CDR3 contains 16 residues. The CDR3 DNA is TGCGCCAGCAGCGTTGTAGGACTAGCGAGCACAGATACGCAGTATTTT. The encoded protein is CASSVVGLASTDTQYF.

The chain employs TRBV7-3 and TRBJ2-7, with D possibly being TRBD1 (6 bases). Trimming took 5 bases from V and 4 from J, leaving 27 bases between them. CDR3 length: 18 residues. Germline V lookup: CDR1 SGHTA, CDR2 FQGTGA. The CDR3 nucleotides are TGTGCCAGCAGCCCCCAGGACAGTTTCGGCGTTAGTCCGTACGAGCAGTACTTC. Translated, it gives CASSPQDSFGVSPYEQYF.

This chain uses TRBV5-4 with TRBJ2-7; D is unresolved. Trimming removed 1 base at V and 4 bases at J, with 9 bases between. Germline-derived CDR1 and CDR2 are SGHNT and YYREEE (reference sequence). The CDR3 sequence is 13 residues long. CDR3 in DNA: TGTGCCAGCAGCTTGCCACAATTTTACGAGCAGTACTTC. Its translation is CASSLPQFYEQYF.